This TCR beta chain was found in a study of neurological immune-mediated disorders. Broader study findings: HTLV-1-associated myelopathy displayed the greatest TCR clonal expansion, and multiple sclerosis exhibited the smallest, lower than that of healthy controls.

V lost 5 bases to trimming and J lost 3 bases, with 18 bases between them. The CDR3 loop spans 16 amino acids. Germline CDR1 and CDR2: MNHEY and SVGAGI. TCRdb redid the calling of the 5' RACE reads with MiXCR, one entry per CDR3 protein. The sample has 50,000 to 55,000 distinct CDR3 sequences, over 9% seen once. The unsorted libraries were generated from a total of 2 million PBMCs, which had been stored in RNAlater at -80 C. This clonotype has at least ten counts. Its antigen remains unidentified. Sequencing input: PBMCs. The clonotype comes from a man in his sixties or seventies with HTLV-1-associated myelopathy (HAM/TSP). V and J are TRBV6-5 and TRBJ2-3; D is perhaps TRBD2 (5 bases). CDR3 sequence (DNA): TGTGCCAGCAGTCCAAGGCTAGCAGCATTAACAGATACGCAGTATTTT. Its protein product is CASSPRLAALTDTQYF.